Here is one T cell receptor (beta chain) with its context. Germline CDR1 is SGHRS and CDR2 is YFSETQ. The CDR3 covers 16 residues. With 1 base removed from V and 5 bases from J, the gap between germline ends came to 16 bases. Sequencing was performed with immunoSEQ multiplex PCR; in TCRdb, only in-frame clones are kept and a portion is missing. Of 89,000 or so clones listed, around 92% are singletons. The data stem from a study of blood T cell repertoires in COVID-19. During active infection, Seattle patients enrolled and were then monitored through disease. Sequenced input: peripheral blood. This chain uses TRBV5-1 with TRBJ2-1; maybe TRBD2 (5 bases). The clonotype was recovered from a man aged 45 to 65 with COVID-19, enrolled during active disease. The CDR3 region has the DNA TGCGCCAGCAGCTTGTTAGGCCCGGAGGAGAACAATGAGCAGTTCTTC. Amino acids: CASSLLGPEENNEQFF.